This TCR beta chain is from a study of CD4 T cells in relation to SARS-CoV-2 and coronaviruses. Unexposed donor CD4+ T cells date from about 2011-2018, before the COVID-19 pandemic. CD4+ T cells were isolated from the cells after more than 8 days of culture. Cells permitting, SARS-CoV-2 S/N and four cold-coronavirus spikes were tested on unexposed-donor CD4+ T cells. This clone has a handful of counts. Its specificity is unknown. V shed 1 base and J 0 bases; nucleotides not matched to a gene: 6. The germline V gene has CDR1 LNHDA and CDR2 SQIVND (reference sequence). The CDR3 is 17 amino acids. The data were produced by immunoSEQ multiplex PCR, yet TCRdb's version contains in-frame clones alone and is incomplete. This table holds around 11,000 clones, 84% found once.

This chain connects TRBV19 to TRBJ1-2; TRBD1 aligns across 9 bases. This clonotype was sampled from a human donor in good health. Material for sequencing was CD4+ T cells from PBMCs, cultured in vitro. The CDR3: CASSIGTGVYSNYGYTF. The CDR3 DNA is TGTGCCAGTAGTATAGGGACAGGGGTATACTCTAACTATGGCTACACCTTC.